What follows describes a single TCR beta chain. These data are taken from a study of cytomegalovirus exposure and HLA in healthy donors. Researchers ran the PCR with 60 Vbeta and 13 Jbeta primers. TCRdb's copy holds only in-frame clones and misses some; the assay was immunoSEQ multiplex PCR. The data hold roughly 140,000 clones, with less than 90% observed a single time. CDR3 length: 16 residues. The germline V gene encodes CDR1 SGHRS and CDR2 YFSETQ. The J segment lost 6 bases and the V segment lost 2 bases, leaving 4 bases of the junction unmatched. The material sequenced was PBMCs. The chain is built from TRBV5-1 and TRBJ2-1; 14 positions agree with TRBD2. The source of this sequence is a boy aged 2 to 9 in good health and CMV-seronegative. The CDR3 loop is CASSFSTSGRGNEQFF. CDR3 nucleotide sequence: TGCGCCAGCAGCTTCTCGACTAGCGGGAGGGGCAATGAGCAGTTCTTC.